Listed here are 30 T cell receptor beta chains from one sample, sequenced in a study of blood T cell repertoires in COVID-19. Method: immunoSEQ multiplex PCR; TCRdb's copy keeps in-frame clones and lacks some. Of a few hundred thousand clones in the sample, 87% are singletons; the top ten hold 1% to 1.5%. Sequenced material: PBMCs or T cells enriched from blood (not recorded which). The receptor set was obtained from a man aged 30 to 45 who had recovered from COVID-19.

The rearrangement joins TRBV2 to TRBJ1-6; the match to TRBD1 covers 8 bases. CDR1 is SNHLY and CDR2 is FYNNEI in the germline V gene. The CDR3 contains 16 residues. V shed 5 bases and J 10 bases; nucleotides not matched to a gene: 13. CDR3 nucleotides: TGTGCCAGCAGTCCGTCGACAGGGGAAGGTTGGTCACCCCTCCACTTT. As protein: CASSPSTGEGWSPLHF.

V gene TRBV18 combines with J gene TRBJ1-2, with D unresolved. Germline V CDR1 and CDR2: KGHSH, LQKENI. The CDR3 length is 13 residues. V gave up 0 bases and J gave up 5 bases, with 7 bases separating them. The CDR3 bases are TGTGCCAGCTCACCACCGGGCAGATATGGCTACACCTTC. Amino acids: CASSPPGRYGYTF.

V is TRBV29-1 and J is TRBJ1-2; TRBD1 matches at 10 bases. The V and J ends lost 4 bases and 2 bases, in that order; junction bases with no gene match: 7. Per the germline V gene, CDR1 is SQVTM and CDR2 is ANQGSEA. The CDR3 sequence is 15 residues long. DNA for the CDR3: TGCAGCGTTGTGGGGTCGGACAGGGGGAACTATGGCTACACCTTC. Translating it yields CSVVGSDRGNYGYTF.

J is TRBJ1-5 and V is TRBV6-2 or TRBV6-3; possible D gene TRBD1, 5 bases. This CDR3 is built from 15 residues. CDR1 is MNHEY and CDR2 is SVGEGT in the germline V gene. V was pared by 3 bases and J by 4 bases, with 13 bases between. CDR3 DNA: TGTGCCAGCAGTTATGTAAGGGGCGGAAATCAGCCCCAGCATTTT. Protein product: CASSYVRGGNQPQHF.

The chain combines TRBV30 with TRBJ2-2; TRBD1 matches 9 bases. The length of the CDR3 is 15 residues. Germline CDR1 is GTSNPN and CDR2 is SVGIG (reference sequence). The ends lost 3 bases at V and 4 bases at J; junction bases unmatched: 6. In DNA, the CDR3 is TGTGCCTGGAGCTCACAGGGGGCGGGCACCGGGGAGCTGTTTTTT. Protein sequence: CAWSSQGAGTGELFF. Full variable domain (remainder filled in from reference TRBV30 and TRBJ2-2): SQTIHQWPATLVQPVGSPLSLECTVEGTSNPNLYWYRQAAGRGLQLLFYSVGIGQISSEVPQNLSASRPQDRQFILSSKKLLLSDSGFYLCAWSSQGAGTGELFFGEGSRLTVL.

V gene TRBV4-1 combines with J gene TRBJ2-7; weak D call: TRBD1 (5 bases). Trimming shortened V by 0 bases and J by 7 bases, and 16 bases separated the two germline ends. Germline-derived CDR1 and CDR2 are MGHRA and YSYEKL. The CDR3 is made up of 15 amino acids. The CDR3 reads CASSQEWGSRREQYF. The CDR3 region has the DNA TGCGCCAGCAGCCAAGAATGGGGCTCTCGTCGAGAGCAGTACTTC.

The CDR3 coding sequence is TGTGCCAGCAGCCCTCTTGAGTCCAACTATGGCTACACCTTC. Translating it yields CASSPLESNYGYTF. This chain joins TRBV3-1 (or the pseudogene TRBV3-2) and TRBJ1-2, with D hard to call. The CDR3 consists of 14 residues. CDR1 is LGHDT and CDR2 is YNNKEL in the germline V gene (reference sequence). Trimming took off 4 bases at V and 2 bases at J, with 11 bases between the two ends.

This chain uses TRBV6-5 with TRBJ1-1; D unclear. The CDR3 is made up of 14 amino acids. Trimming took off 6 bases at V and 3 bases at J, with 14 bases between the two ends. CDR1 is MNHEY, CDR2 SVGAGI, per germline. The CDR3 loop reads CASSLTTRYTEAFF. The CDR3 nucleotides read TGTGCCAGCAGCCTGACAACTAGGTACACTGAAGCTTTCTTT.

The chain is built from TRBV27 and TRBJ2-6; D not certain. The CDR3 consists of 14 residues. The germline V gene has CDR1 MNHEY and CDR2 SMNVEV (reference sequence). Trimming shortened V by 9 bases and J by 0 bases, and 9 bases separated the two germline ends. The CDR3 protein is CASTRVSGANVLTF. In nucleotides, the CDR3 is TGTGCCAGTACACGGGTCTCTGGGGCCAACGTCCTGACTTTC.

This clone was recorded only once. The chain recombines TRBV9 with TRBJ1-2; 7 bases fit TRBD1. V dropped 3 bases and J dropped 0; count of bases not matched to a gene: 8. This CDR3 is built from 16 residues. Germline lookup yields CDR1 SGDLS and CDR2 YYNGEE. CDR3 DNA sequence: TGTGCCAGCAGCGCCCCGGGGACAGTAGCTAACTATGGCTACACCTTC. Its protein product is CASSAPGTVANYGYTF.

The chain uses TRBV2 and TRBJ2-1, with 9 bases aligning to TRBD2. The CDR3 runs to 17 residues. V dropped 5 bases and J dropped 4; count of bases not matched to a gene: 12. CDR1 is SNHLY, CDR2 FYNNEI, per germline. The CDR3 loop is CASSILGGGAEYNEQFF. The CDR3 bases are TGTGCCAGCAGTATTCTGGGCGGGGGGGCCGAGTACAATGAGCAGTTCTTC.

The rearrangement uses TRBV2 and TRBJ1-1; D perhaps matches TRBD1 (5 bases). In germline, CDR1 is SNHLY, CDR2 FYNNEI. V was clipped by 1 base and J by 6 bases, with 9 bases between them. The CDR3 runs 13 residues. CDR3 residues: CASSEGRGPEAFF. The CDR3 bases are TGTGCCAGCAGTGAAGGGAGGGGACCTGAAGCTTTCTTT.

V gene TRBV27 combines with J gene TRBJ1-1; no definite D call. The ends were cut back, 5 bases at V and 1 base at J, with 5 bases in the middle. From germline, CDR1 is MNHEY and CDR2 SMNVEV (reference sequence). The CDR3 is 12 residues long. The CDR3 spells CASSERNTEAFF. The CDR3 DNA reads TGTGCCAGCAGTGAGAGGAACACTGAAGCTTTCTTT.

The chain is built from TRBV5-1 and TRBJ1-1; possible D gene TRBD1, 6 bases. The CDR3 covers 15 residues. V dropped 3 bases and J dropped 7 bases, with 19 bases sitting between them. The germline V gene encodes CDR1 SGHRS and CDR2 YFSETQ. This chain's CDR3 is CASSSADRIQVEAFF. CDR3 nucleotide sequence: TGCGCCAGCAGCTCCGCCGACAGGATACAGGTTGAAGCTTTCTTT.

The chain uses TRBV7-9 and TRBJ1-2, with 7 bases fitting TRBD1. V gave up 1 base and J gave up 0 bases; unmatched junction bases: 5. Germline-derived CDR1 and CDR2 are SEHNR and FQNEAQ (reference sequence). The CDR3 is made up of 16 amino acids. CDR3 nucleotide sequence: TGTGCCAGCAGCTTAGTTAGGGGACAGACTAACTATGGCTACACCTTC. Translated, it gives CASSLVRGQTNYGYTF.

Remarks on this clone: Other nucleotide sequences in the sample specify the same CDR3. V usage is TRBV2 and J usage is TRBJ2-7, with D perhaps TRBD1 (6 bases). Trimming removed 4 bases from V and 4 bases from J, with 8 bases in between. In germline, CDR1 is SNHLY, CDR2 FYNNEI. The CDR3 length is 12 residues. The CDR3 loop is CASSGTGYEQYF. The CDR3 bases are TGTGCCAGCAGTGGAACAGGGTACGAGCAGTACTTC.

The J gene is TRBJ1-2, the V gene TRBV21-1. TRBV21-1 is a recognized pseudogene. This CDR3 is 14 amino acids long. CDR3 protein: CASGKMSGRSGYTF. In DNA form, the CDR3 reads TGTGCCAGCGGGAAGATGAGTGGGAGAAGTGGCTACACCTTC.

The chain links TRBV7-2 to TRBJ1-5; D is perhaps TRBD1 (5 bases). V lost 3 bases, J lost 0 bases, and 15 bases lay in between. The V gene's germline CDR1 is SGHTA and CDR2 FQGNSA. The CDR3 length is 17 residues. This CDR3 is CASSFHTGPYSNQPQHF. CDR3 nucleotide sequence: TGTGCCAGCAGCTTTCACACAGGACCTTATAGCAATCAGCCCCAGCATTTT.

CDR3: CASSLAGPYEQYF. The DNA for the CDR3 is TGTGCCAGCAGTTTGGCAGGGCCCTACGAGCAGTACTTC. The chain is built from TRBV6-2 or TRBV6-3 and TRBJ2-7; maybe TRBD1 (5 bases). V shed 4 bases and J shed 2 bases, with 9 bases lying between them. Germline CDR1 reads MNHEY; CDR2 reads SVGEGT. The CDR3 loop spans 13 amino acids.

The CDR3 sequence is CAISEDNEQYF. CDR3 DNA sequence: TGTGCCATCAGTGAGGACAACGAGCAGTACTTC. The chain uses TRBV10-3 and TRBJ2-7; D gene uncertain. This CDR3 is built from 11 residues. The germline CDR1 and CDR2 sequences are ENHRY and SYGVKD. V was pared by 2 bases and J by 5 bases, with 4 bases between.

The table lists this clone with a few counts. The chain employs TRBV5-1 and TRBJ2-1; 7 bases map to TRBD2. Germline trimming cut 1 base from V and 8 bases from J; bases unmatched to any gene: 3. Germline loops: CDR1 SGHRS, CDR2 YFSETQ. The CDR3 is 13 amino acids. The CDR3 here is CASSLFGGYEQFF. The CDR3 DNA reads TGCGCCAGCAGCTTGTTCGGGGGGTATGAGCAGTTCTTC.

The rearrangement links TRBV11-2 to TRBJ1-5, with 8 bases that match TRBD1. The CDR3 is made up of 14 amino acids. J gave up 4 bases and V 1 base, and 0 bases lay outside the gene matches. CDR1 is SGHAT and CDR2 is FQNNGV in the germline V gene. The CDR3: CASSLGTGNQPQHF. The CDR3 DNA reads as TGTGCCAGCAGCTTAGGGACAGGGAATCAGCCCCAGCATTTT.

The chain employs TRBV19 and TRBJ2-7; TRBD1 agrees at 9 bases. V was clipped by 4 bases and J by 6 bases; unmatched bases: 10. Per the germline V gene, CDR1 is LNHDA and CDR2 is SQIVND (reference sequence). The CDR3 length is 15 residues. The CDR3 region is CASSTYRGRSIEQYF. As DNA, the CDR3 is TGTGCCAGTAGTACCTACAGGGGGCGTAGTATCGAGCAGTACTTC.

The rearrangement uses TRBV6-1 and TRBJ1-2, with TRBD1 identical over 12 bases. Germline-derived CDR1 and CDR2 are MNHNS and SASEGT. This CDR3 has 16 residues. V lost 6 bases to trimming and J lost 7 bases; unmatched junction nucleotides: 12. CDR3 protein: CASRETGDRGRAGYTF. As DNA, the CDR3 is TGTGCCAGCAGGGAAACGGGGGACAGGGGGCGTGCTGGCTACACCTTC.

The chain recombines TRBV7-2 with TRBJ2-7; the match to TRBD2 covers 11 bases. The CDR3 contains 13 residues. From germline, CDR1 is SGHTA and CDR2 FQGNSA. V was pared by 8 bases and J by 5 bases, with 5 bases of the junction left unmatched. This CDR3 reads CASGTSGGHEQYF. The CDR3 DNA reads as TGTGCCAGCGGTACTAGCGGGGGCCACGAGCAGTACTTC.

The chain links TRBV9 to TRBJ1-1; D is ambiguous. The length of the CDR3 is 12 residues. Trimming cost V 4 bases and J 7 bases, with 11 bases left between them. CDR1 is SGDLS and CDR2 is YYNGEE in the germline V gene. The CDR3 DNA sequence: TGTGCCAGCAGCCCCCAGGAAGTTGAAGCTTTCTTT. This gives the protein CASSPQEVEAFF.

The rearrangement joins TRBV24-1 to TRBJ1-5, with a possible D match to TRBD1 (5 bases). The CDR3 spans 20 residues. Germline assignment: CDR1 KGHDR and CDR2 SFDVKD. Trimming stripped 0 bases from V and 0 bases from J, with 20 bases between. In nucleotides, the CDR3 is TGTGCCACCAGTGATTTGAGCTTGGCAGGGAGGTTTTTTAGCAATCAGCCCCAGCATTTT. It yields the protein CATSDLSLAGRFFSNQPQHF.

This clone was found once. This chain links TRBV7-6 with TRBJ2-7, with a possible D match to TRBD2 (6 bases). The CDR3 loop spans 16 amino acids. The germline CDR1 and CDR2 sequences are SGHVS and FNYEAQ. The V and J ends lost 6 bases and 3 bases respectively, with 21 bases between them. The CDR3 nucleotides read TGTGCCAGCAGTTTTCATTCGGGGGTAGGCCTCTACGAGCAGTACTTC. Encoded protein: CASSFHSGVGLYEQYF.

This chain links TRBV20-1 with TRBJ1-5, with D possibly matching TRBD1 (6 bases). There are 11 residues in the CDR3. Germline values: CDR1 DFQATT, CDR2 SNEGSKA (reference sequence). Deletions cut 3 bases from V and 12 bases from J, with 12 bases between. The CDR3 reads CSARALQGQHF. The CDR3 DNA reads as TGCAGTGCTAGGGCGTTACAGGGCCAGCATTTT.

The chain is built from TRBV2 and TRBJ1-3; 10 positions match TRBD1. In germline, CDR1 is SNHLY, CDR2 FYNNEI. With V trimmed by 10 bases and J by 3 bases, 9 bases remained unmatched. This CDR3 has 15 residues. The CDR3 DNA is TGTGCCACTCCCGGGACAGGGGCCCTTGGAAACACCATATATTTT. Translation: CATPGTGALGNTIYF.